This TCR beta chain is drawn from a study of cytomegalovirus exposure and HLA in healthy donors. J lost 6 bases, V lost 6 bases, and 7 bases had no gene match. This CDR3 spans 13 amino acids. Germline V gene sequence: CDR1 MDHEN, CDR2 SYDVKM. The count of this clone is one. Use of 60 Vbeta and 13 Jbeta primers characterized the PCR. Profiling relied on immunoSEQ multiplex PCR, and the TCRdb table lists in-frame clones only, not all of them. The sample shows about 140,000 clones, over 70% of them seen only once. The V call is TRBV28, the J call TRBJ1-2, with TRBD1 matching over 7 bases. Sequencing input: PBMCs. The sequence derives from a woman aged 40 to 50 in good health and CMV-seronegative. The CDR3 here is CASSPDRADGYTF. CDR3 sequence (DNA): TGTGCCAGCAGCCCCGACAGGGCGGATGGCTACACCTTC.